The entry that follows covers one T cell receptor (beta chain) sequence. No antigen is known for it. Profiled with immunoSEQ multiplex PCR; TCRdb holds only in-frame clones, not every one. This repertoire shows about 84,000 clones, 75% to 85% found once; its top ten account for 5% to 6.5%. These data come from a study of a mutant IDH1 vaccine in newly diagnosed glioma. Time point noted: week 47, end of study. Vaccinated patients received 300 ug of mutant IDH1 20-mer peptide per dose, with topical imiquimod. V dropped 3 bases and J dropped 3; count of bases not matched to a gene: 8. This CDR3 region has 16 residues. Germline V CDR1 and CDR2: SGHVS, FNYEAQ.

This receptor was identified in a middle-aged man with glioma. This sample comprised PBMCs, obtained from a glioma patient whose treatment included an IDH1 peptide vaccine. The chain has TRBV7-6 and TRBJ2-3, with 8 nucleotides matching TRBD2. The CDR3, as DNA: TGTGCCAGCAGCTTTTTACGGGAGGGCCGAACAGATACGCAGTATTTT. Its translation: CASSFLREGRTDTQYF.